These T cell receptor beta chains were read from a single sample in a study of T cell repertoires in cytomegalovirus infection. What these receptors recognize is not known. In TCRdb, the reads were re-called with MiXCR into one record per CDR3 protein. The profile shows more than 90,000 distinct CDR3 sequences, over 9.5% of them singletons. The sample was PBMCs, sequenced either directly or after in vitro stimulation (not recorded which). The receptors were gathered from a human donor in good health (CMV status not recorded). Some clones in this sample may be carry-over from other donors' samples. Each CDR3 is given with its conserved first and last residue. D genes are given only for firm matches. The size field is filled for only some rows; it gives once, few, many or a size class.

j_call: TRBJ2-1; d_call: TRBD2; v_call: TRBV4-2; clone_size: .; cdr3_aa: CASSHTSGTAYNEQFF; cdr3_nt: TGTGCCAGCAGCCACACTAGCGGGACGGCCTACAATGAGCAGTTCTTC
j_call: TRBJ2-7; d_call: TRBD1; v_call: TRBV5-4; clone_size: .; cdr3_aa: CASSHRDRGREQYF; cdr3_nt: TGTGCCAGCAGCCACCGGGACAGGGGCCGAGAGCAGTACTTC
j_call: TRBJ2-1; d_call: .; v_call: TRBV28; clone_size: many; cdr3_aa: CASSPRGEQFF; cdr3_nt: TGTGCCAGCAGTCCCCGGGGTGAGCAGTTCTTC
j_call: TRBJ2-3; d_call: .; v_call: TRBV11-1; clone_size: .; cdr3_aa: CASRQWGFRFVGQSTDTQYF; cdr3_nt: TGTGCCAGCAGGCAATGGGGGTTCCGCTTCGTAGGCCAAAGCACAGATACGCAGTATTTT
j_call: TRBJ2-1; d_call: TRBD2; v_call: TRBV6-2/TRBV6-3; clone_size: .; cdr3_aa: CASSYSLAGVGNNEQFF; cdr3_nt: TGTGCCAGCAGTTACTCCTTAGCGGGCGTTGGGAACAATGAGCAGTTCTTC
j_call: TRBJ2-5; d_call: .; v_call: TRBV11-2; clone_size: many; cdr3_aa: CASSYSPQETQYF; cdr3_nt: TGTGCCAGCAGCTACAGCCCCCAAGAGACCCAGTACTTC
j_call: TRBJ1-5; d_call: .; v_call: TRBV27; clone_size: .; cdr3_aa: CASSLSGFNNQPQHF; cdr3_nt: TGTGCCAGCAGTTTATCAGGATTTAACAATCAGCCCCAGCATTTT
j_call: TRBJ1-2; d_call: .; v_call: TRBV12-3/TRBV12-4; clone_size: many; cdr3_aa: CASSPSTPILSAGYTF; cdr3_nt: TGTGCCAGCAGTCCCTCCACACCGATCCTCTCCGCTGGCTACACCTTC
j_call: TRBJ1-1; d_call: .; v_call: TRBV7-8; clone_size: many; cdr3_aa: CASSSPEGVSNTEAFF; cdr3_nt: TGTGCCAGCAGCTCACCAGAGGGGGTGTCGAACACTGAAGCTTTCTTT
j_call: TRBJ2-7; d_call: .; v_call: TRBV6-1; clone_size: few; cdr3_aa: CASTQGSYEQYF; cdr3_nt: TGTGCCAGCACGCAGGGGTCCTACGAGCAGTACTTC
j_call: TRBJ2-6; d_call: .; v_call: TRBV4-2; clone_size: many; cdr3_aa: CASSPILQGGGANVLTF; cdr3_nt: TGTGCCAGCAGCCCTATCTTACAGGGTGGTGGGGCCAACGTCCTGACTTTC
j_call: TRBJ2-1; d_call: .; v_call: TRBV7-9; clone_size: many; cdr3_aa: CASSLSQGGKKQFF; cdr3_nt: TGTGCCAGCAGCTTAAGCCAGGGGGGAAAAAAGCAGTTCTTC
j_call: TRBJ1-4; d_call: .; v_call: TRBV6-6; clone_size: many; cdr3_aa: CASLAGEEEKLFF; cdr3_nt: TGTGCCAGCTTGGCAGGGGAGGAGGAAAAACTGTTTTTT
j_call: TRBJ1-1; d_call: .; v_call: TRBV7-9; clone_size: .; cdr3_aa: CASSSLQGENTEAFF; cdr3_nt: TGTGCCAGCAGCTCGCTACAGGGTGAGAACACTGAAGCTTTCTTT
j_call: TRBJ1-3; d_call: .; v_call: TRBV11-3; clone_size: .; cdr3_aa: CASTVGPTGNTIYF; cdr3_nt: TGTGCCAGCACCGTCGGACCAACTGGAAACACCATATATTTT
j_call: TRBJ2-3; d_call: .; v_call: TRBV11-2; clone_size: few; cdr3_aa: CASSSNLADTQYF; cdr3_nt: TGTGCCAGCAGCTCCAATCTAGCAGATACGCAGTATTTT
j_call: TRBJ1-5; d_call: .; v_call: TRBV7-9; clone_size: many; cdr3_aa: CASSPPGSTNQPQHF; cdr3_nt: TGTGCCAGCAGCCCCCCCGGGAGCACCAATCAGCCCCAGCATTTT
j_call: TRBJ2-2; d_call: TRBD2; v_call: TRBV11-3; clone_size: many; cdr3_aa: CASSFGRGNTGELFF; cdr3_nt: TGTGCCAGCAGCTTTGGGAGGGGCAACACCGGGGAGCTGTTTTTT
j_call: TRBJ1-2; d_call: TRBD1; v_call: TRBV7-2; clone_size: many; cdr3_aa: CASSFGQGRDGYTF; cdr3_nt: TGTGCCAGCAGCTTTGGACAGGGTCGAGATGGCTACACCTTC
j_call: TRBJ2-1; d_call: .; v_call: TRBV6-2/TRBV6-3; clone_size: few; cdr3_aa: CASSPDYRINNEQFF; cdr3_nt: TGTGCCAGCAGCCCGGACTACCGAATAAACAATGAGCAGTTCTTC
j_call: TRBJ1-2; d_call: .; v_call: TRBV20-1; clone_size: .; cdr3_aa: CSAGGGGARGNYGYTF; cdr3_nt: TGCAGTGCGGGAGGGGGGGGGGCGCGCGGTAACTATGGCTACACCTTC
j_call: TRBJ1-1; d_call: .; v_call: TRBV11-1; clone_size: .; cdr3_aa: CASSFRDPSEAFF; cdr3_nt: TGTGCCAGCAGCTTCCGGGACCCGAGTGAAGCTTTCTTT
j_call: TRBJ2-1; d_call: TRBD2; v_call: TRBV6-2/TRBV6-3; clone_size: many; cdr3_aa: CATLQRELIYEQFF; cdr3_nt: TGTGCCACCCTTCAGCGGGAGCTTATCTATGAGCAGTTCTTC
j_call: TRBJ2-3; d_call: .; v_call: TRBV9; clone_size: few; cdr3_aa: CASSVLRTASTDTQYF; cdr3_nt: TGTGCCAGCAGCGTACTCCGGACTGCTAGCACAGATACGCAGTATTTT
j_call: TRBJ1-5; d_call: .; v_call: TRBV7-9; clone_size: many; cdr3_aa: CASSPRGGTLNQPQHF; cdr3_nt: TGTGCCAGCAGCCCACGAGGGGGGACCCTCAATCAGCCCCAGCATTTT
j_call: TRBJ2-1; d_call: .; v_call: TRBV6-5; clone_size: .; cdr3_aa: CARTQDLGHEQFF; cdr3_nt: TGTGCCCGCACCCAGGATCTAGGGCATGAGCAGTTCTTC
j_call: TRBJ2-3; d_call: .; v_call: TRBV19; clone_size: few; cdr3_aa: CASKTGTVSTDTQYF; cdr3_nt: TGTGCCAGTAAAACAGGGACGGTGAGCACAGATACGCAGTATTTT
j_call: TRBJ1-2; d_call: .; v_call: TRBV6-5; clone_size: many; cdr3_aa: CASSRDANYGYTF; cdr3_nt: TGTGCCAGCAGTCGGGACGCCAACTATGGCTACACCTTC
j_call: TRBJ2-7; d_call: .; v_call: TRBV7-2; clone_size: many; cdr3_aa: CASSIVSQGSTYEQYF; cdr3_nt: TGTGCCAGCAGCATAGTGTCCCAGGGAAGCACCTACGAGCAGTACTTC
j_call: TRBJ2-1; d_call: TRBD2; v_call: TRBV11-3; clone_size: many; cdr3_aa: CASSSSGRGYNEQFF; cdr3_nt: TGTGCCAGCAGCTCCAGCGGGAGGGGGTACAATGAGCAGTTCTTC
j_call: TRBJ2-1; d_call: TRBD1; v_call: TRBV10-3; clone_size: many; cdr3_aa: CASKPDRGIRDEQFF; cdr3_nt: TGTGCCTCAAAACCGGACAGGGGTATCAGGGATGAGCAGTTCTTC
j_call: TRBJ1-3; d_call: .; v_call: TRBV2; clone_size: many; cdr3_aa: CASSEGPRNTIYF; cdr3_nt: TGTGCCAGCAGTGAAGGGCCTCGAAACACCATATATTTT
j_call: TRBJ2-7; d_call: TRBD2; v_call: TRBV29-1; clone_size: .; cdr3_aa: CSVPGGEDREQYF; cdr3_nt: TGCAGCGTCCCTGGGGGGGAAGATCGCGAGCAGTACTTC